This passage covers 13 T cell receptor beta chains from one sample sequenced in a study of T cells after yellow fever vaccination. TCRdb called the 5' RACE reads again in MiXCR, with one record for every CDR3 protein. The sample lists almost 600,000 distinct CDR3 sequences; roughly 12% were seen once. Here the sequenced sample was PBMCs, taken on the day of the yellow fever booster vaccination. These receptor sequences come from a man aged 25 to 45 who received the YFV17D yellow fever vaccine.

The genes are TRBV12-3 or TRBV12-4 and TRBJ2-6; D unresolved. Trimming cost V 8 bases and J 2 bases, with 10 bases left between them. The CDR3 is 14 amino acids. The CDR3 region is CASAFMAGANVLTF. DNA of the CDR3: TGTGCCAGCGCGTTCATGGCTGGGGCCAACGTCCTGACTTTC.

The chain is built from TRBV6-1 and TRBJ2-4; D is possibly TRBD2 (6 bases). Trimming took 8 bases from V and 1 from J, leaving 12 bases between them. Germline loops: CDR1 MNHNS, CDR2 SASEGT. The CDR3 runs 14 residues. CDR3 in amino acids: CASSGLSAKNIQYF. Written as DNA, the CDR3 is TGTGCCAGCTCGGGACTGTCGGCCAAAAACATTCAGTACTTC.

CDR3 nucleotides: TGCAGCGTCGGACAGGGGTATGGCTACACCTTC. Translation gives CSVGQGYGYTF. V usage is TRBV29-1 and J usage is TRBJ1-2; 9 bases align to TRBD1. Germline V lookup: CDR1 SQVTM, CDR2 ANQGSEA. The CDR3 sequence is 11 residues long. V trimming: 6 bases; J trimming: 5 bases; junction bases outside the gene matches: 1. Full variable domain (rest looked up from reference TRBV29-1 and TRBJ1-2): SAVISQKPSRDICQRGTSLTIQCQVDSQVTMMFWYRQQPGQSLTLIATANQGSEATYESGFVIDKFPISRPNLTFSTLTVSNMSPEDSSIYLCSVGQGYGYTFGSGTRLTVV.

The chain combines TRBV10-3 with TRBJ2-3, with D perhaps TRBD2 (7 bases). CDR1 is ENHRY and CDR2 is SYGVKD in the germline V gene. V lost 11 bases to trimming and J lost 6 bases, with 21 bases between them. The CDR3 loop spans 14 amino acids. The CDR3 is CASQGREWLDTQYF. In DNA form, the CDR3 reads TGTGCCTCGCAGGGGCGGGAGTGGCTGGATACGCAGTATTTT.

The chain recombines TRBV3-1 with TRBJ2-1; unclear D gene. Germline CDR1 reads LGHDT; CDR2 reads YNNKEL (reference sequence). The CDR3 is made up of 17 amino acids. Trimming removed 4 bases from V and 1 base from J, with 17 bases in between. The CDR3 DNA is TGTGCCAGCAGCCCAGGCGAGGCGAAGATATCCTACAATGAGCAGTTCTTC. Protein: CASSPGEAKISYNEQFF.

This clonotype turned up a few times. The chain is built from TRBV29-1 and TRBJ1-2, with a weak D call TRBD1 (5 bases). Trimming took 4 bases from V and 8 from J, leaving 17 bases between them. Germline CDR1 reads SQVTM; CDR2 reads ANQGSEA. The CDR3 is 13 amino acids. The CDR3 reads CSVGGAGVDGYTF. As DNA, the CDR3 is TGCAGCGTTGGCGGCGCGGGGGTTGACGGCTACACCTTC.

This chain joins TRBV12-3 or TRBV12-4 and TRBJ2-7; tentatively, D is TRBD1 or TRBD2 (6 bases each). V was shortened by 2 bases and J by 4 bases, with 15 bases between the two germline ends. The CDR3 is 15 residues long. This CDR3 is CASSLSSRGGYEQYF. The CDR3 coding sequence is TGTGCCAGCAGTTTATCTTCCCGAGGGGGGTACGAGCAGTACTTC.

This chain joins TRBV7-2 and TRBJ1-6; weak D call: TRBD1 (6 bases). The V gene lost 6 bases and the J gene lost 11 bases, with 11 bases spanning the gap. This CDR3 is 12 amino acids long. The V gene's germline CDR1 is SGHTA and CDR2 FQGNSA. CDR3 bases: TGTGCCAGCAGTTCACAGGGAACACCCCTCCACTTT. Translated, it gives CASSSQGTPLHF.

This clonotype was detected a few times. This chain connects TRBV6-2 or TRBV6-3 to TRBJ1-5, with TRBD1 as a possible D gene (6 bases). The CDR3 extends over 15 amino acids. From germline, CDR1 is MNHEY and CDR2 SVGEGT. V gave up 2 bases and J gave up 4 bases, with 12 bases separating them. CDR3 coding DNA: TGTGCCAGCAGTTACCCGGGACATTTTAATCAGCCCCAGCATTTT. Residues: CASSYPGHFNQPQHF.

This clonotype was observed a handful of times. This chain connects TRBV4-3 to TRBJ2-1; no clear D gene. Germline V gene sequence: CDR1 LGHNA, CDR2 YSLEER. The CDR3 length is 15 residues. Trimming removed 2 bases from V and 6 bases from J, with 14 bases in between. The CDR3 DNA reads as TGCGCCAGCAGCCAACCGGGTTTAAAACCCAATGAGCAGTTCTTC. It specifies CASSQPGLKPNEQFF.

This clonotype has more than one count but fewer than ten. The chain recombines TRBV5-1 with TRBJ2-7; D unclear. CDR3 length equals 12 residues. Germline V gene data show CDR1 as SGHRS and CDR2 as YFSETQ. Between the trimmed V and J ends, which lost 4 bases and 3 bases, there was a span of 8 bases. The CDR3 spells CASSVDHYEQYF. The CDR3 DNA reads as TGCGCCAGCAGCGTGGACCACTACGAGCAGTACTTC.

The rearrangement links TRBV29-1 to TRBJ2-7; unclear D gene. Trimming cost V 3 bases and J 7 bases, with 16 bases left between them. CDR1 is SQVTM and CDR2 is ANQGSEA in the germline V gene. The CDR3 consists of 13 residues. The CDR3 DNA follows: TGCAGCGTTGACGGAGCCCGTTCGGGTGAGCAGTACTTC. It encodes CSVDGARSGEQYF.

The chain recombines TRBV2 with TRBJ2-3, with 7 nucleotides matching TRBD2. Losses at the gene ends were 4 bases for V and 2 bases for J; bases not matched to a gene: 6. CDR1 is SNHLY, CDR2 FYNNEI, per germline. This CDR3 is 15 amino acids long. The CDR3 spells CASSASGAPTDTQYF. CDR3 DNA: TGTGCCAGCAGTGCTAGCGGAGCGCCCACAGATACGCAGTATTTT.